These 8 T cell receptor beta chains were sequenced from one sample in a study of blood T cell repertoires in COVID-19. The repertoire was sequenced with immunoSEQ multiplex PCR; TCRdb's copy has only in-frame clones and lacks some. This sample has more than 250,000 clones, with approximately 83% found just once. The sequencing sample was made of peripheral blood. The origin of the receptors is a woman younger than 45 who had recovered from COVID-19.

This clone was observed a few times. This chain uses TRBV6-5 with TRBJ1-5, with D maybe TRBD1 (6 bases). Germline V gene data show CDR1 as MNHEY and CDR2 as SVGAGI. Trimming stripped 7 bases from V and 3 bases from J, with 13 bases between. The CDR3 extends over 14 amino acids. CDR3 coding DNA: TGTGCCAGCACCCAACAGGGAAACAATCAGCCCCAGCATTTT. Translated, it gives CASTQQGNNQPQHF.

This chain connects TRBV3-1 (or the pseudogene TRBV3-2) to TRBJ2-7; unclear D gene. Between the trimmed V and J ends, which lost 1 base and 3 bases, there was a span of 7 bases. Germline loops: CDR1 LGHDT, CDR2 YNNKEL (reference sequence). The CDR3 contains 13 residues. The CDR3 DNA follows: TGTGCCAGCAGCCAAGGACAAATCTACGAGCAGTACTTC. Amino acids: CASSQGQIYEQYF.

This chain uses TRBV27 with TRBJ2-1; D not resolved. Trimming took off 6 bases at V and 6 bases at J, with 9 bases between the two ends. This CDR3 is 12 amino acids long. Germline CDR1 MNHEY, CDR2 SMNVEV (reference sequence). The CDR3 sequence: CASSPTGNEQFF. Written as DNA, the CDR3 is TGTGCCAGCAGCCCTACCGGCAATGAGCAGTTCTTC.

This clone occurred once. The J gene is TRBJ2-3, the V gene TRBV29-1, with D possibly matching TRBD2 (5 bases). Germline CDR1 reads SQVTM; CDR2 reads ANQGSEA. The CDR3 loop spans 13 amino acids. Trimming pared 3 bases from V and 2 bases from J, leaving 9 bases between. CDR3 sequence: CSVEQTITDTQYF. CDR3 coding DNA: TGCAGCGTTGAGCAGACTATCACAGATACGCAGTATTTT.

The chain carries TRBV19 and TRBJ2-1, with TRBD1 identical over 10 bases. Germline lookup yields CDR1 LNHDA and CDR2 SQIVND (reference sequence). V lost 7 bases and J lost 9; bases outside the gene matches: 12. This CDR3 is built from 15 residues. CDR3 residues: CASTQGGQGKAEQFF. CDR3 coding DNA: TGTGCCAGTACCCAAGGGGGACAGGGGAAGGCTGAGCAGTTCTTC.

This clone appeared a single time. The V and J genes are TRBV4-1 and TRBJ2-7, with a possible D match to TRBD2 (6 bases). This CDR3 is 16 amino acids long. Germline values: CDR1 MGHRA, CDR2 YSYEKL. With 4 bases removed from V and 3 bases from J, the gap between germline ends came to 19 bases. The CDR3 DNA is TGCGCCAGCAGCCGTAACCGGGACTCAAAGTACTACGAGCAGTACTTC. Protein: CASSRNRDSKYYEQYF.

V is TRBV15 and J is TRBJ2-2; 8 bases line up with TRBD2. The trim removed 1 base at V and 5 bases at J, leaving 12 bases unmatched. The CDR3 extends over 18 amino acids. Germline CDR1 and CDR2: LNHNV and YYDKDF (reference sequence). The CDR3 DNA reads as TGTGCCACCAGCAGAGGTGGGACTGGGGGCGGGAGGACCGGGGAGCTGTTTTTT. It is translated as CATSRGGTGGGRTGELFF.

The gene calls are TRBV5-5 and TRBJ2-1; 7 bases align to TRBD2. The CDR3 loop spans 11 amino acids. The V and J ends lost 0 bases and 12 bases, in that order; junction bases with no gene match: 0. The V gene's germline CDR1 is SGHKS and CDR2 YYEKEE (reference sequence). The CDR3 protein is CASSLAGGQFF. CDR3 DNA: TGTGCCAGCAGCTTGGCGGGGGGGCAGTTCTTC.